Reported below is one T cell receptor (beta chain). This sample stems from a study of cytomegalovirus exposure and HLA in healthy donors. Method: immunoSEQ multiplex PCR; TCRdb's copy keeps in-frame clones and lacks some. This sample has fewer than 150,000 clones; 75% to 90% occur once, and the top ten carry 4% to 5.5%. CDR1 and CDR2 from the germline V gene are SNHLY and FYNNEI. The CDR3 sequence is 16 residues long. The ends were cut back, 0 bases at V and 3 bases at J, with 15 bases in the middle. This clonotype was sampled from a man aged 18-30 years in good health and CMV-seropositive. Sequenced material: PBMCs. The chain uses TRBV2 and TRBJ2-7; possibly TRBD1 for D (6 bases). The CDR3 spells CASSEALPRQVYEQYF. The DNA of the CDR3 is TGTGCCAGCAGTGAAGCCCTCCCGAGACAGGTCTACGAGCAGTACTTC.